The 21 T cell receptor beta chains presented below share a single source sample, sequenced in a study of T cells in Graves' hyperthyroidism and ophthalmopathy. Researchers amplified the TCR beta CDR3 regions from RNA transcripts. Initially, a first-round RT-PCR of the TCR CDR3 employed the HTBI primer set. Via MiXCR, TCRdb re-called the multiplex PCR reads, giving one row per CDR3 protein. Of about 740,000 distinct CDR3 sequences detected, approximately 15% appear once; the ten largest clones hold 10%. Sequenced sample: blood. Receptors originate from a woman between 18 and 29 years old with Graves' hyperthyroidism.

The J gene is TRBJ1-5, the V gene TRBV6-1; tentative D call: TRBD1 (6 bases). The CDR3 is 15 residues long. V lost 8 bases and J lost 1, with 15 bases in between. CDR1 and CDR2 from the germline V gene are MNHNS and SASEGT. CDR3: CASDRTVQSNQPQHF. CDR3 bases: TGTGCCAGCGACAGGACGGTTCAAAGCAATCAGCCCCAGCATTTT.

V usage is TRBV12-3 or TRBV12-4 and J usage is TRBJ2-7; 9 bases fit TRBD2. This CDR3 spans 14 amino acids. Unmatched junction bases numbered 7, after V lost 6 bases and J lost 4 bases. The CDR3 DNA sequence: TGTGCCAGCAGGTCTGGCGGGAGGGGTTACGAGCAGTACTTC. Protein sequence: CASRSGGRGYEQYF.

The chain employs TRBV6-2 or TRBV6-3 and TRBJ2-3, with unresolved D. Trimming stripped 7 bases from V and 6 bases from J, with 14 bases between. This CDR3 contains 13 residues. Germline CDR1 MNHEY, CDR2 SVGEGT. CDR3 coding DNA: TGTGCCAGCATTTCCCAAGAGTCTGATACGCAGTATTTT. This gives the protein CASISQESDTQYF.

This clonotype turned up a few times. V usage is TRBV5-6 and J usage is TRBJ1-5, with D possibly being TRBD1 (5 bases). There are 15 residues in the CDR3. The germline V gene encodes CDR1 SGHDT and CDR2 YYEEEE. V was shortened by 0 bases and J by 3 bases, with 10 bases between the two germline ends. Here the CDR3 reads CASSLGSRDNQPQHF. The CDR3 nucleotides are TGTGCCAGCAGCTTGGGTAGCAGGGACAATCAGCCCCAGCATTTT.

The chain employs TRBV6-1 and TRBJ2-3, with 11 bases fitting TRBD2. The CDR3 runs to 17 residues. Germline V gene lookup returns CDR1 MNHNS and CDR2 SASEGT. The V segment lost 5 bases and the J segment 6 bases; nucleotides outside the gene matches: 13. The CDR3 bases are TGTGCCAGCAGTTGGTTACAGGGACTAGCGGAGGGGGATACGCAGTATTTT. Translation: CASSWLQGLAEGDTQYF.

The V call is TRBV7-2, the J call TRBJ2-7, with TRBD1 identical over 8 bases. After removal of 5 bases from V and 4 bases from J, the junction contained 7 bases not matched to a gene. Germline values: CDR1 SGHTA, CDR2 FQGNSA. The CDR3 is 14 residues long. CDR3 in DNA: TGTGCCAGCAGCGTAGACCAGGGGGCTTACGAGCAGTACTTC. Translation gives CASSVDQGAYEQYF.

This clonotype was detected only a few times. The rearrangement joins TRBV24-1 to TRBJ1-2, with TRBD1 as a possible D gene (5 bases). V dropped 2 bases and J dropped 5 bases, with 17 bases sitting between them. From germline, CDR1 is KGHDR and CDR2 SFDVKD. This CDR3 region has 16 residues. CDR3 amino acids: CATSDSMTEWYYGYTF. CDR3 nucleotides: TGTGCCACCAGTGATTCGATGACAGAATGGTATTATGGCTACACCTTC.

The chain employs TRBV27 and TRBJ1-2; 7 bases are a match to TRBD1. The CDR3 loop spans 15 amino acids. CDR1 and CDR2 (germline): MNHEY, SMNVEV (reference sequence). V lost 2 bases and J lost 8; bases outside the gene matches: 11. CDR3 sequence: CASSLQGTVGHGYTF. The CDR3 DNA follows: TGTGCCAGCAGTTTACAGGGGACAGTTGGGCACGGCTACACCTTC.

This clonotype was seen only a few times. The genes are TRBV6-1 and TRBJ2-3; 11 positions match TRBD2. Germline V gene data show CDR1 as MNHNS and CDR2 as SASEGT. This CDR3 has 14 amino acids. J lost 6 bases, V lost 6 bases, and 5 bases had no gene match. Here the CDR3 DNA reads TGTGCCAGCAGACCGACTAGCGGGATTGATACGCAGTATTTT. Translating it yields CASRPTSGIDTQYF.

There are a few counts of this clonotype. The chain employs TRBV4-1 and TRBJ2-1, with D perhaps TRBD1 or TRBD2 (6 bases each). CDR1 MGHRA and CDR2 YSYEKL come from the germline V gene. This CDR3 has 16 residues. The germline V and J ends were trimmed by 0 bases and 2 bases, with 11 bases remaining between them. The CDR3 sequence is CASSQDPGGPYNEQFF. The CDR3 DNA follows: TGCGCCAGCAGCCAAGATCCTGGGGGGCCCTACAATGAGCAGTTCTTC.

This clonotype was counted ten times or more. The chain links TRBV29-1 to TRBJ1-1; possibly TRBD1 for D (5 bases). V lost 4 bases and J 0 bases, leaving 18 bases between the germline ends. CDR3 size: 16 residues. CDR1 is SQVTM and CDR2 is ANQGSEA in the germline V gene. The CDR3 here is CSVVSYIGVLNTEAFF. The CDR3 region has the DNA TGCAGCGTTGTAAGCTACATAGGGGTCTTGAACACTGAAGCTTTCTTT. The full variable domain, in which reference TRBV29-1 and TRBJ1-1 provide the parts outside the CDR3, is SAVISQKPSRDICQRGTSLTIQCQVDSQVTMMFWYRQQPGQSLTLIATANQGSEATYESGFVIDKFPISRPNLTFSTLTVSNMSPEDSSIYLCSVVSYIGVLNTEAFFGQGTRLTVV.

The chain recombines TRBV14 with TRBJ2-2, with D possibly matching TRBD1 (5 bases). The CDR3 is 14 residues long. CDR1 and CDR2 (germline): SGHDN, FVKESK. V was shortened by 4 bases and J by 6 bases, with 12 bases between the two germline ends. The CDR3 reads CASSPFQGAGELFF. The CDR3 bases are TGTGCCAGCAGCCCATTCCAAGGGGCCGGGGAGCTGTTTTTT.

This clonotype was recorded many times. The chain uses TRBV18 and TRBJ1-1; D not certain. Germline CDR1 reads KGHSH; CDR2 reads LQKENI. This CDR3 region has 16 residues. V was trimmed by 3 bases and J by 1 base, leaving 15 bases between them. The CDR3 bases are TGTGCCAGCTCACCGATGCTTCAGGCCCAGAACACTGAAGCTTTCTTT. Amino acids: CASSPMLQAQNTEAFF. Drawing the rest from reference TRBV18 and TRBJ1-1, the complete variable domain is NAGVMQNPRHLVRRRGQEARLRCSPMKGHSHVYWYRQLPEEGLKFMVYLQKENIIDESGMPKERFSAEFPKEGPSILRIQQVVRGDSAAYFCASSPMLQAQNTEAFFGQGTRLTVV.

This clonotype was detected only a few times. The junction departs from the called germline gene at one end, perhaps through a read error. This chain's CDR3 is CTSSLTGAYGYTF. CDR3 nucleotides: TGTACCAGCAGCTTAACAGGGGCCTATGGCTACACCTTC. This chain uses TRBV11-2 with TRBJ1-2; TRBD1 agrees at 7 bases. CDR1 and CDR2 from the germline V gene are SGHAT and FQNNGV. The CDR3 runs to 13 residues.

The rearrangement joins TRBV29-1 to TRBJ2-3; D is possibly TRBD2 (7 bases). CDR3 length: 15 amino acids. V lost 3 bases, J lost 6 bases, and 19 bases lay in between. The germline V gene has CDR1 SQVTM and CDR2 ANQGSEA. For the CDR3, the DNA is TGCAGCGTTGAGTATCAGGGAGGGGGTTACGATACGCAGTATTTT. It yields the protein CSVEYQGGGYDTQYF.

This clonotype was counted ten times or more. This chain connects TRBV18 to TRBJ1-2; D is possibly TRBD1 (5 bases). CDR1 is KGHSH and CDR2 is LQKENI in the germline V gene. The CDR3 consists of 13 residues. V gave up 2 bases and J gave up 5 bases, with 9 bases separating them. The CDR3 DNA sequence: TGTGCCAGCTCACCAGGCGGGGGATATGGCTACACCTTC. Protein sequence: CASSPGGGYGYTF.

The J gene is TRBJ1-6, the V gene TRBV15; D not resolved. The V end was cut by 0 bases, the J end by 15 bases, with 15 bases between. Germline V gene lookup returns CDR1 LNHNV and CDR2 YYDKDF (reference sequence). CDR3 length: 14 residues. The CDR3 region is CATSRDGFGRILHF. CDR3 sequence (DNA): TGTGCCACCAGCAGAGATGGGTTCGGCCGAATCCTCCACTTT.

At least ten counts were recorded for this clonotype. This chain uses TRBV12-3 or TRBV12-4 with TRBJ1-6; 8 nucleotides line up with TRBD1. This CDR3 spans 15 amino acids. The J segment lost 13 bases and the V segment lost 5 bases, leaving 13 bases of the junction unmatched. CDR3 in DNA: TGTGCCAGCAGTCCTACGCAGGGGGCCGGGACGCCCCTCCACTTT. This gives the protein CASSPTQGAGTPLHF.

This clonotype was found a few times. J is TRBJ2-5 and V is TRBV7-2; 9 bases match TRBD2. Germline V gives CDR1 SGHTA, CDR2 FQGNSA. The CDR3 extends over 15 amino acids. V shed 4 bases and J 0 bases; nucleotides not matched to a gene: 3. Here the CDR3 reads CASSWAGGNQETQYF. As DNA, the CDR3 is TGTGCCAGCAGCTGGGCGGGAGGGAACCAAGAGACCCAGTACTTC.

As regards this clonotype: The junction departs from the called germline gene at one end, perhaps through a read error. The chain has TRBV3-1 and TRBJ1-1; no definite D call. The germline V gene has CDR1 LGHDT and CDR2 YNNKEL (reference sequence). The CDR3 runs to 14 residues. This CDR3 reads CASGQREIATEAFF. DNA of the CDR3: TGTGCCAGCGGCCAAAGGGAGATAGCCACTGAAGCTTTCTTT.

Only a few counts were recorded for this clonotype. This sequence joins TRBV28 and TRBJ1-3; possible D gene TRBD1, 5 bases. V lost 6 bases and J 4 bases, leaving 22 bases between the germline ends. Germline V CDR1 and CDR2: MDHEN, SYDVKM. This CDR3 comprises 17 residues. In nucleotides, the CDR3 is TGTGCCAGCAGCCCTAGACAGTTCCGGCCTTTGGGAAACACCATATATTTT. This codes for CASSPRQFRPLGNTIYF.